The rows below give T cell receptor beta chains drawn from one sample of a study of T cell responses to AZD1222 COVID-19 vaccine. Libraries were prepared by immunoSEQ multiplex PCR; TCRdb keeps only in-frame clonotypes and omits some of them. The sample contains some 120,000 clones, roughly 90% of which appear only once. The specimen was peripheral blood, collected on day 0 of AZD1222 vaccination. All receptors come from an adult in good health. Each CDR3 is given without its conserved first and last residue.

>TRBJ1-4|TRBV7-9
ASSQGGTLNEKLF
>TRBJ1-1|TRBV6-5
ASSYSGVTEAF
>TRBJ1-1|TRBV6-5
ASSDGVNTEAF
>TRBJ1-3|TRBV11-2
ASSPRSLGGNTIY
>TRBJ2-1|TRBV9
ASGVSGNEQF
>TRBJ1-3|TRBV28
ASNQGSLRNTIY
>TRBJ1-6|TRBV7-9
ASSLWETPLH
>TRBJ1-4|TRBV7-9
ASSFDSGSGEKLF
>TRBJ2-7|TRBV28
ASSLPTGWPYEQY
>TRBJ1-2|TRBV6-5
ASSYLNRAIYGYT
>TRBJ1-5|TRBV6-4
ASTLSISGSRRNQPQH
>TRBJ1-5|TRBV19
ASSIKAYSNQPQH
>TRBJ2-3|TRBV27
ASSTQPPGLAGGPWEDTQY
>TRBJ2-2|TRBV5-1
ASSRGHLGRTGELF
>TRBJ2-3|TRBV28
ASSFLPLAQDTQY
>TRBJ2-6|TRBV7-9
ASSSRSFSGANVLT
>TRBJ1-5|TRBV18
ASSLDSNQPQH
>TRBJ1-5|TRBV4-2
ASSQDVQGGNQPQH
>TRBJ2-7|TRBV28
ASRVEGAGYEQY
>TRBJ2-4|TRBV2
ASSDPGGNIQY
>TRBJ1-4|TRBV7-8
ASSAYRIPTNEKLF
>TRBJ1-1|TRBV4-1
ASSLSEGAEAF
>TRBJ2-1|TRBV27
ASSLRGVAGAFNNEQF
>TRBJ2-5|TRBV2
ASSGQGILKETQY
>TRBJ1-1|TRBV6-5
ASRLQGPSEAF
>TRBJ1-6|TRBV6-5
ASSYSSGEGSPLH
>TRBJ2-4|TRBV5-6
ASSLLKGLPVDIQY
>TRBJ2-7|TRBV27
ASSQRVGEQY
>TRBJ1-3|TRBV19
ASTLDRDSGNTIY
>TRBJ2-2|TRBV9
ASSVLRGDTGELF
>TRBJ2-7|TRBV29-1
SVRSAQGTSYEQY
>TRBJ2-5|TRBV6-2/TRBV6-3
ASSYSRADMRETQY
>TRBJ1-5|TRBV4-1
ASRRGQGGNQPQH
>TRBJ2-7|TRBV5-1
ASRSGVAGAYEQY
>TRBJ1-5|TRBV18
ASSPGGDQPQH
>TRBJ2-7|TRBV2
ASSDRAGAGEQY
>TRBJ2-1|TRBV10-1
ASSVGRYNEQF
>TRBJ1-1|TRBV6-5
ASRVQAVNTEAF
>TRBJ1-5|TRBV19
ASSIASTVGSQH
>TRBJ2-1|TRBV9
ASSVDAYNEQF
>TRBJ2-2|TRBV19
ASSIVGLAGLKGTGELF
>TRBJ2-1|TRBV7-9
ASSFLRGLDNEQF
>TRBJ2-5|TRBV19
ASRATSGQIQETQY
>TRBJ2-3|TRBV24-1
ATSDPGRDTQY
>TRBJ1-3|TRBV4-1
ASSPPRVDSGNTIY
>TRBJ1-5|TRBV6-5
ASKWTTDQPQH
>TRBJ2-7|TRBV5-8
ASSLRIWEGSYEQY
>TRBJ1-1|TRBV5-1
ASSDAMNTEAF
>TRBJ1-5|TRBV30
AWSVSGYQPQH
>TRBJ1-4|TRBV28
ASSPSLGDRFNEKLF
>TRBJ1-5|TRBV28
ASSQDVSNQPQH
>TRBJ1-2|TRBV5-4
ASSLDARTNYGYT
>TRBJ2-4|TRBV18
ASSPTRTGDIQY